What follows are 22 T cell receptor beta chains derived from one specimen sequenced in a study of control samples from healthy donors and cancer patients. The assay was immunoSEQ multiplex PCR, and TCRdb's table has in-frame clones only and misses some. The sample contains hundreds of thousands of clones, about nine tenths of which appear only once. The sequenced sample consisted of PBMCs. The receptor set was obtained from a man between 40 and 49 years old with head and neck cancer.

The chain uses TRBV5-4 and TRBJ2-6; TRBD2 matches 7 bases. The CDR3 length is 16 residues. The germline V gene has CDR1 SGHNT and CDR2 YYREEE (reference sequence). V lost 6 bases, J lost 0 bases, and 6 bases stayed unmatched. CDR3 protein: CASTPGGNSGANVLTF. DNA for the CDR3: TGTGCCAGCACGCCCGGGGGGAACTCTGGGGCCAACGTCCTGACTTTC.

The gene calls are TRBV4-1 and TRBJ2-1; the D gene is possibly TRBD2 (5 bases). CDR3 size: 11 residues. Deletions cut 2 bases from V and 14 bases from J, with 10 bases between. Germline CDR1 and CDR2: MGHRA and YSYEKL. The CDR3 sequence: CASSQKGEEFF. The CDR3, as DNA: TGCGCCAGCAGCCAAAAGGGAGAGGAGTTCTTC.

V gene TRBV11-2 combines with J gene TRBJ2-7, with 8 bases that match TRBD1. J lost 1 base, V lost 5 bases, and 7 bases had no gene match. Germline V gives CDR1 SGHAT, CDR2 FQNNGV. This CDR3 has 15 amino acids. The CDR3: CASSPRTGYSYEQYF. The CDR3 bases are TGTGCCAGCAGCCCCCGGACAGGGTATTCCTACGAGCAGTACTTC.

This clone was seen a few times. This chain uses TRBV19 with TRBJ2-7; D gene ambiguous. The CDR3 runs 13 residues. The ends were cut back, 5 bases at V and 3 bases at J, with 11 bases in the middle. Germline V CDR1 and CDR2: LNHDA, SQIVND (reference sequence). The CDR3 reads CASSFAWGYEQYF. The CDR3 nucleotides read TGTGCCAGTAGTTTCGCGTGGGGCTACGAGCAGTACTTC.

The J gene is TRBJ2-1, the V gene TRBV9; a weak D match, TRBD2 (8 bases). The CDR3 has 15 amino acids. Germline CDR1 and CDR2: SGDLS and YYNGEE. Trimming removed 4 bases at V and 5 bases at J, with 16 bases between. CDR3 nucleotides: TGTGCCAGCAGCCCCCGGGAGGGGGCGAACAATGAGCAGTTCTTC. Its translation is CASSPREGANNEQFF.

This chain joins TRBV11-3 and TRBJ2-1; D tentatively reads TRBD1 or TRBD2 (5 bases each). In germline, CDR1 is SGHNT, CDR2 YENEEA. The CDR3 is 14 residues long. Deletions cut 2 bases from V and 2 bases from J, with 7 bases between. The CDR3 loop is CASSLRGPYNEQFF. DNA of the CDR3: TGTGCCAGCAGCTTAAGGGGACCCTACAATGAGCAGTTCTTC. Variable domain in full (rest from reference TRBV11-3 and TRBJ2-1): EAGVVQSPRYKIIEKKQPVAFWCNPISGHNTLYWYLQNLGQGPELLIRYENEEAVDDSQLPKDRFSAERLKGVDSTLKIQPAELGDSAVYLCASSLRGPYNEQFFGPGTRLTVL.

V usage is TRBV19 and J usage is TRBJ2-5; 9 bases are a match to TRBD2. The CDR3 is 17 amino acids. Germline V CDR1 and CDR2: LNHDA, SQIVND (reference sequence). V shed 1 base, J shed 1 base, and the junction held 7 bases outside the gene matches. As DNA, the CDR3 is TGTGCCAGTAGTATAGTGTTTAGCGGGAGCGGCCAAGAGACCCAGTACTTC. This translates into CASSIVFSGSGQETQYF.

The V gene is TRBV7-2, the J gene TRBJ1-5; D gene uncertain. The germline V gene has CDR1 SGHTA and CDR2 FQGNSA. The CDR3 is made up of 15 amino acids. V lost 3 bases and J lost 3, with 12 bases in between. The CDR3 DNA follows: TGTGCCAGCAGCTTTAGGTGGGATTCCAATCAGCCCCAGCATTTT. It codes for CASSFRWDSNQPQHF.

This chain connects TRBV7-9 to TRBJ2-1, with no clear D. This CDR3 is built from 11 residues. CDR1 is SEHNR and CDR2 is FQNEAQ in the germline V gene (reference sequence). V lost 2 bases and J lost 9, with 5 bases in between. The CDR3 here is CASSLSGEQFF. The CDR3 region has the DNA TGTGCCAGCAGCTTAAGTGGTGAGCAGTTCTTC.

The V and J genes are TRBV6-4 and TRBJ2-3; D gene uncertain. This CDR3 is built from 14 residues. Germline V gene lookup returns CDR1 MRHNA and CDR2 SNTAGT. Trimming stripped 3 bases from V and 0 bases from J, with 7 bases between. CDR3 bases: TGTGCCAGCAGTGAGGGTACTAGCACAGATACGCAGTATTTT. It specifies CASSEGTSTDTQYF.

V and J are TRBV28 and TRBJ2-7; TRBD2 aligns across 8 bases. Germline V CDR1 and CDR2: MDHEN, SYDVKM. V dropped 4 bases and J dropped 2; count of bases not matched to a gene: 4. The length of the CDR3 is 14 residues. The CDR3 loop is CASSSRLAPYEQYF. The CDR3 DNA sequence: TGTGCCAGCAGTTCTCGACTAGCGCCCTACGAGCAGTACTTC.

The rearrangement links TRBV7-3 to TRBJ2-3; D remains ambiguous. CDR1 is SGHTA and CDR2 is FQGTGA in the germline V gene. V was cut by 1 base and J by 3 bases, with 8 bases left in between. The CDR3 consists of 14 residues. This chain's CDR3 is CASSLSSATDTQYF. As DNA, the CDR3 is TGTGCCAGCAGCTTAAGTTCGGCGACAGATACGCAGTATTTT.

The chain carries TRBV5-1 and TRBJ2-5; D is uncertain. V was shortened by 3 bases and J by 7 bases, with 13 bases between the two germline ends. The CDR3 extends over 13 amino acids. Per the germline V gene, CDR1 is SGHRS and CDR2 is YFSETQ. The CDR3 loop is CASSSASLGTQYF. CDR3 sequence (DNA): TGCGCCAGCAGCTCAGCATCGTTGGGGACCCAGTACTTC.

CDR3 protein: CSVAGTSGYEQYF. The CDR3 DNA is TGCAGCGTTGCGGGGACTAGCGGTTACGAGCAGTACTTC. V is TRBV29-1 and J is TRBJ2-7, with 11 bases that match TRBD2. There are 13 residues in the CDR3. Germline V gene sequence: CDR1 SQVTM, CDR2 ANQGSEA. Trimming cost V 4 bases and J 4 bases; bases outside gene matches: 3.

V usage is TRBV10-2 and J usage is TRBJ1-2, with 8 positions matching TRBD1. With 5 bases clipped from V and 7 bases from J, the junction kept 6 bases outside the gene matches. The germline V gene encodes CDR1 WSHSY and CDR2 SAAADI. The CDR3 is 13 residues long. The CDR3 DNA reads TGCGCCAGCAGTAAGGACAGGGTGGGTGGCTACACCTTC. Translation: CASSKDRVGGYTF.

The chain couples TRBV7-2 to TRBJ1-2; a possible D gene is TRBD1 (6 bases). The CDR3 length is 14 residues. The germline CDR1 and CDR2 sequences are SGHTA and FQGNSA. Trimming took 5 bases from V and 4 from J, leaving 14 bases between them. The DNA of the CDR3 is TGTGCCAGCAGCCCCTCAGGGGTCCTCTATGGCTACACCTTC. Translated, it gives CASSPSGVLYGYTF.

The CDR3 sequence is CASSLGRGLGSDTQYF. Here the CDR3 DNA reads TGTGCCAGCAGCTTGGGCAGGGGGCTGGGGTCAGATACGCAGTATTTT. The gene calls are TRBV11-3 and TRBJ2-3; 8 positions match TRBD1. After removal of 3 bases from V and 4 bases from J, the junction contained 9 bases not matched to a gene. The CDR3 is made up of 16 amino acids. Germline V gene lookup returns CDR1 SGHNT and CDR2 YENEEA.

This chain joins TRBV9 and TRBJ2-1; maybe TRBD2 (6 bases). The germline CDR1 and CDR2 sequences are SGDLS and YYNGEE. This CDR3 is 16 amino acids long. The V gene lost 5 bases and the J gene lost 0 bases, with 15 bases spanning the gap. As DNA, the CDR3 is TGTGCCAGCAGTTCGGGAGAGGGGAGCTCCTACAATGAGCAGTTCTTC. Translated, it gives CASSSGEGSSYNEQFF.

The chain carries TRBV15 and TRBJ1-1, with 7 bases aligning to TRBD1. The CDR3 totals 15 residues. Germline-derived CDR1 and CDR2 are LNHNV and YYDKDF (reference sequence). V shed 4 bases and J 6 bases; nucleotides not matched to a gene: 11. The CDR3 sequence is CATSIQRDSAPEAFF. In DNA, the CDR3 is TGTGCCACCAGCATCCAAAGGGACAGCGCCCCTGAAGCTTTCTTT. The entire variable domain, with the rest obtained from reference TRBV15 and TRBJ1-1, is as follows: DAMVIQNPRYQVTQFGKPVTLSCSQTLNHNVMYWYQQKSSQAPKLLFHYYDKDFNNEADTPDNFQSRRPNTSFCFLDIRSPGLGDTAMYLCATSIQRDSAPEAFFGQGTRLTVV.

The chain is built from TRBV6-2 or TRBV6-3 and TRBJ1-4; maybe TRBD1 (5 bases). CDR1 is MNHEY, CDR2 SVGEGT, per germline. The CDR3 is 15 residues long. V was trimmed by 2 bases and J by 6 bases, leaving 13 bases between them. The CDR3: CASSYIFGTDEKLFF. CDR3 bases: TGTGCCAGCAGTTACATCTTCGGGACGGATGAAAAACTGTTTTTT.

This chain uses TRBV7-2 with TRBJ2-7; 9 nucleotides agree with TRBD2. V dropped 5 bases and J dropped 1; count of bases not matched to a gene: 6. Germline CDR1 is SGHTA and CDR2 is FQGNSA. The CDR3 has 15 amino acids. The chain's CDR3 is CASSLTSGLSYEQYF. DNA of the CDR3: TGTGCCAGCAGCCTGACTAGCGGATTGTCCTACGAGCAGTACTTC. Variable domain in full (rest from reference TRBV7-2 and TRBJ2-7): GAGVSQSPSNKVTEKGKDVELRCDPISGHTALYWYRQSLGQGLEFLIYFQGNSAPDKSGLPSDRFSAERTGGSVSTLTIQRTQQEDSAVYLCASSLTSGLSYEQYFGPGTRLTVT.

The CDR3 DNA follows: TGTGCCAGCAGAAAGGGAGTGGGGACAGGGCAGAGTGTCTATGGCTACACCTTC. It translates to CASRKGVGTGQSVYGYTF. The chain uses TRBV5-4 and TRBJ1-2; 9 nucleotides line up with TRBD1. Germline loops: CDR1 SGHNT, CDR2 YYREEE (reference sequence). J was trimmed by 4 bases and V by 5 bases; bases with no gene match: 18. This CDR3 contains 18 residues.